Below are 30 T cell receptor beta chains sequenced from a single sample in a study of T cells in tuberculosis. Libraries were prepared by immunoSEQ multiplex PCR; TCRdb keeps only in-frame clonotypes and omits some of them. The profile covers approximately 100,000 clones, with around 90% appearing a single time and approximately 2% taken by the ten largest. Sorting used thawed, overnight-rested PBMC stained with anti-CD3, a viability dye and GMM-loaded CD1B tetramer. The lipid loaded on the CD1B tetramers was C32 glucose monomycolate from Rhodococcus equi. Sequenced sample: CD1b-GMM tetramer-negative cells sorted from PBMCs. All receptors derive from an adult woman with latent tuberculosis.

This chain joins TRBV5-1 and TRBJ2-5, with TRBD1 matching over 10 bases. The germline V gene has CDR1 SGHRS and CDR2 YFSETQ. This CDR3 has 15 amino acids. Trimming at V came to 5 bases and at J to 5 bases, leaving 9 bases not matched to a gene. CDR3 sequence (DNA): TGCGCCAGCAGGGCGGACAGGGGGTCCCAGGAGACCCAGTACTTC. Its translation: CASRADRGSQETQYF.

CDR3 sequence: CASSIGSSGSPSTDTQYF. The DNA of the CDR3 is TGTGCCAGCAGCATAGGGAGTAGCGGGAGTCCTAGCACAGATACGCAGTATTTT. V is TRBV7-9 and J is TRBJ2-3; 9 bases fit TRBD2. The CDR3 is 18 residues long. Germline V CDR1 and CDR2: SEHNR, FQNEAQ (reference sequence). Trimming removed 5 bases from V and 0 bases from J; junction bases left unmatched: 12.

In this sample, this clone turned up once. The chain uses TRBV27 and TRBJ1-2; D is undetermined. This CDR3 has 14 amino acids. V was clipped by 3 bases and J by 6 bases, with 14 bases between them. CDR1 and CDR2 (germline): MNHEY, SMNVEV (reference sequence). In nucleotides, the CDR3 is TGTGCCAGCAGTTTGAACAGACACGACGATGGCTACACCTTC. Its protein is CASSLNRHDDGYTF.

This chain connects TRBV27 to TRBJ1-1; D unclear. V lost 5 bases, J lost 2 bases, and 18 bases lay in between. This CDR3 contains 16 residues. Germline-derived CDR1 and CDR2 are MNHEY and SMNVEV (reference sequence). The CDR3 is CASSLTSGDFNTEAFF. As DNA, the CDR3 is TGTGCCAGCAGTCTTACGTCGGGAGACTTTAACACTGAAGCTTTCTTT.

The chain links TRBV30 to TRBJ2-7; TRBD1 matches 9 bases. V lost 4 bases and J lost 2; bases outside the gene matches: 6. The CDR3 has 14 amino acids. Looked up from germline, CDR1 is GTSNPN and CDR2 is SVGIG (reference sequence). The DNA of the CDR3 is TGTGCCTGGAACCCACAGGGGGCAGCCTACGAGCAGTACTTC. This translates into CAWNPQGAAYEQYF.

This clone was observed a single time. The genes are TRBV19 and TRBJ2-2, with TRBD2 matching over 11 bases. Germline CDR1 LNHDA, CDR2 SQIVND (reference sequence). This CDR3 is built from 15 residues. Losses at the gene ends were 5 bases for V and 2 bases for J; bases not matched to a gene: 1. CDR3 amino acids: CASSRLAGNTGELFF. The CDR3 region has the DNA TGTGCCAGTAGTCGACTAGCGGGAAACACCGGGGAGCTGTTTTTT.

This chain connects TRBV5-1 to TRBJ2-1; the match to TRBD2 covers 10 bases. This CDR3 has 16 residues. J lost 3 bases, V lost 4 bases, and 7 bases had no gene match. CDR1 is SGHRS, CDR2 YFSETQ, per germline. The CDR3, as DNA: TGCGCCAGCAGCCCGTCTAGCGGGGGTTTCTACAATGAGCAGTTCTTC. It is translated as CASSPSSGGFYNEQFF.

The CDR3 nucleotides are TGTGCCAGCAGCGCATCCGGGACAGGGGTTCAAGAGCAGTTCTTC. Protein: CASSASGTGVQEQFF. The genes are TRBV7-9 and TRBJ2-1, with 10 bases fitting TRBD1. J was trimmed by 10 bases and V by 5 bases; bases with no gene match: 11. The CDR3 runs 15 residues. Germline CDR1 SEHNR, CDR2 FQNEAQ (reference sequence).

The chain joins TRBV27 to TRBJ1-2; tentatively, D is TRBD1 (6 bases). Germline loops: CDR1 MNHEY, CDR2 SMNVEV (reference sequence). V was cut by 8 bases and J by 3 bases, with 13 bases left in between. The CDR3 consists of 13 residues. CDR3 sequence (DNA): TGTGCCAGCCCCTCGTGGGGGCACTATGGCTACACCTTC. It encodes CASPSWGHYGYTF.

The rearrangement joins TRBV4-1 to TRBJ2-3, with D perhaps matching TRBD1 (5 bases). There are 16 residues in the CDR3. Trimming pared 4 bases from V and 2 bases from J, leaving 16 bases between. Germline lookup yields CDR1 MGHRA and CDR2 YSYEKL. The CDR3 spells CASSRTQDTYTDTQYF. The CDR3 coding sequence is TGCGCCAGCAGCCGGACGCAGGACACTTACACAGATACGCAGTATTTT.

The V gene is TRBV6-1, the J gene TRBJ2-2; D call uncertain. The CDR3 contains 13 residues. V gave up 1 base and J gave up 8 bases, with 8 bases separating them. Germline V gives CDR1 MNHNS, CDR2 SASEGT. The CDR3 region has the DNA TGTGCCAGCAGTGAAGTATTCGGTGGGGAGCTGTTTTTT. As protein: CASSEVFGGELFF.

This sequence joins TRBV10-3 and TRBJ2-1; the match to TRBD2 covers 9 bases. The CDR3 sequence is 17 residues long. In germline, CDR1 is ENHRY, CDR2 SYGVKD. J was trimmed by 7 bases and V by 7 bases; bases with no gene match: 17. This CDR3 reads CAITTRVGGGARNEQFF. CDR3 DNA sequence: TGTGCCATCACGACCCGGGTGGGCGGGGGGGCCCGTAATGAGCAGTTCTTC.

The V call is TRBV6-5, the J call TRBJ1-3; tentative D call: TRBD1 (5 bases). Germline V CDR1 and CDR2: MNHEY, SVGAGI. The CDR3 spans 12 residues. Trimming shortened V by 0 bases and J by 8 bases, and 5 bases separated the two germline ends. The CDR3 sequence is CASSYSGDTIYF. CDR3 sequence (DNA): TGTGCCAGCAGTTACTCAGGGGACACCATATATTTT.

The genes are TRBV6-1 and TRBJ1-4; TRBD1 agrees at 7 bases. Germline assignment: CDR1 MNHNS and CDR2 SASEGT. With 4 bases clipped from V and 4 bases from J, the junction kept 3 bases outside the gene matches. CDR3 size: 14 residues. DNA for the CDR3: TGTGCCAGCAGTGGTCCAGGGGGTAATGAAAAACTGTTTTTT. This codes for CASSGPGGNEKLFF.

V is TRBV2 and J is TRBJ1-2, with D maybe TRBD1 (6 bases). The germline CDR1 and CDR2 sequences are SNHLY and FYNNEI. With 6 bases removed from V and 2 bases from J, the gap between germline ends came to 13 bases. This CDR3 spans 14 amino acids. CDR3 in amino acids: CASRRDTGNYGYTF. CDR3 sequence (DNA): TGTGCCAGCAGGAGAGACACAGGGAACTATGGCTACACCTTC.

V usage is TRBV30 and J usage is TRBJ1-2, with D uncertain. Trimming shortened V by 4 bases and J by 6 bases, and 12 bases separated the two germline ends. This CDR3 is 12 amino acids long. Germline-derived CDR1 and CDR2 are GTSNPN and SVGIG (reference sequence). CDR3 amino acids: CAWMAGKNGYTF. CDR3 nucleotides: TGTGCCTGGATGGCGGGGAAGAATGGCTACACCTTC.

The genes are TRBV27 and TRBJ1-2; 8 bases fit TRBD1. The CDR3 covers 16 residues. The V and J ends lost 5 bases and 2 bases, in that order; junction bases with no gene match: 10. Germline V lookup: CDR1 MNHEY, CDR2 SMNVEV (reference sequence). The DNA for the CDR3 is TGTGCCAGCAGTCCGACCCGGACAGGGAGGAACTATGGCTACACCTTC. Translating gives CASSPTRTGRNYGYTF.

The chain uses TRBV4-2 and TRBJ1-6; D not resolved. CDR1 is LGHNA and CDR2 is YNFKEQ in the germline V gene. This CDR3 is built from 13 residues. V was shortened by 0 bases and J by 9 bases, with 6 bases between the two germline ends. CDR3 region: CASSQDSGSPLHF. The CDR3, as DNA: TGTGCCAGCAGCCAAGACTCCGGTTCACCCCTCCACTTT.

This clone was counted once. This chain connects TRBV30 to TRBJ1-1; TRBD1 matches at 7 bases. The length of the CDR3 is 13 residues. The junction had 8 bases not matched to a gene; V was cut back by 7 bases and J by 3 bases. In germline, CDR1 is GTSNPN, CDR2 SVGIG (reference sequence). DNA for the CDR3: TGTGCCTCGAGGGACAGCGGGGACACTGAAGCTTTCTTT. Protein: CASRDSGDTEAFF. The full variable domain, completed using reference TRBV30 and TRBJ1-1, is SQTIHQWPATLVQPVGSPLSLECTVEGTSNPNLYWYRQAAGRGLQLLFYSVGIGQISSEVPQNLSASRPQDRQFILSSKKLLLSDSGFYLCASRDSGDTEAFFGQGTRLTVV.

J is TRBJ2-7 and V is TRBV29-1, with 7 nucleotides matching TRBD1. The CDR3 length is 14 residues. With V trimmed by 4 bases and J by 3 bases, 9 bases remained unmatched. CDR1 and CDR2 from the germline V gene are SQVTM and ANQGSEA. CDR3 in DNA: TGCAGCGTTGTCTCCTCTGACAGGGTCTACGAGCAGTACTTC. As protein: CSVVSSDRVYEQYF.

V gene TRBV15 combines with J gene TRBJ1-2; 10 positions match TRBD1. The CDR3 extends over 16 amino acids. Germline V lookup: CDR1 LNHNV, CDR2 YYDKDF (reference sequence). The ends lost 2 bases at V and 7 bases at J; junction bases unmatched: 10. This CDR3 is CATSRNRQGARGGYTF. The CDR3 bases are TGTGCCACCAGCAGAAACAGACAGGGGGCTAGGGGTGGCTACACCTTC.

The chain couples TRBV6-6 to TRBJ2-5; 10 positions agree with TRBD2. The CDR3 spans 14 residues. Looked up from germline, CDR1 is MNHNY and CDR2 is SVGAGI (reference sequence). V was clipped by 2 bases and J by 5 bases; unmatched bases: 2. The CDR3: CASSYDSGGETQYF. For the CDR3, the DNA is TGTGCCAGCAGTTACGATAGCGGGGGGGAGACCCAGTACTTC.

The chain couples TRBV9 to TRBJ2-3, with D possibly matching TRBD2 (6 bases). Trimming took 0 bases from V and 0 from J, leaving 14 bases between them. Germline CDR1 and CDR2: SGDLS and YYNGEE. The CDR3 is 17 amino acids. In DNA form, the CDR3 reads TGTGCCAGCAGCGTAGCCCGAGGTGGGGGGAGCACAGATACGCAGTATTTT. As protein: CASSVARGGGSTDTQYF.

This clone was detected only once. The chain recombines TRBV10-3 with TRBJ1-2; 7 bases fit TRBD1. This CDR3 contains 16 residues. In germline, CDR1 is ENHRY, CDR2 SYGVKD. J was trimmed by 6 bases and V by 3 bases; bases with no gene match: 13. The chain's CDR3 is CAISERTGPGGDGYTF. As DNA, the CDR3 is TGTGCCATCAGTGAACGGACAGGCCCCGGGGGTGATGGCTACACCTTC.

This clone is a singleton in its sample. J is TRBJ2-3 and V is TRBV6-4; 9 nucleotides match TRBD1. CDR1 MRHNA and CDR2 SNTAGT come from the germline V gene. There are 15 residues in the CDR3. The V and J ends lost 6 bases and 1 base, in that order; junction bases with no gene match: 5. CDR3 DNA: TGTGCCAGCAGGCTACAGGGGGCTCGCACAGATACGCAGTATTTT. This sequence encodes CASRLQGARTDTQYF.

The chain is built from TRBV10-3 and TRBJ1-2; TRBD1 matches 8 bases. Trimming removed 2 bases from V and 4 bases from J; junction bases left unmatched: 3. There are 14 residues in the CDR3. Germline CDR1 is ENHRY and CDR2 is SYGVKD. As DNA, the CDR3 is TGTGCCATCAGTGAGGGCGGACAGGGCTATGGCTACACCTTC. Its protein is CAISEGGQGYGYTF.

The chain carries TRBV11-2 and TRBJ1-3, with 8 bases that match TRBD1. In germline, CDR1 is SGHAT, CDR2 FQNNGV. The CDR3 totals 18 residues. V was clipped by 7 bases and J by 7 bases; unmatched bases: 21. In DNA form, the CDR3 reads TGTGCCAGCAAACTTAGCCGGGCAGGGGGCGCGAGGCGGAACACCATATATTTT. This sequence encodes CASKLSRAGGARRNTIYF.

The chain combines TRBV6-5 with TRBJ1-5, with D perhaps TRBD1 (5 bases). V was clipped by 2 bases and J by 2 bases, with 10 bases between them. Looked up from germline, CDR1 is MNHEY and CDR2 is SVGAGI. This CDR3 spans 15 amino acids. As DNA, the CDR3 is TGTGCCAGCAGTTACGGCGGGGGAGGCAATCAGCCCCAGCATTTT. Residues: CASSYGGGGNQPQHF.

The chain couples TRBV11-1 to TRBJ1-1; a possible D gene is TRBD1 (6 bases). CDR1 and CDR2 from the germline V gene are SGHAT and FQDESV (reference sequence). The V and J ends lost 3 bases and 5 bases respectively, with 16 bases between them. This CDR3 is 15 amino acids long. The CDR3 region has the DNA TGTGCCAGCAGCTTCCGGGGGGCGATAAGGACTGAAGCTTTCTTT. Residues: CASSFRGAIRTEAFF.

About this clone itself: One end of the junction is discordant with germline, which a read error may explain. The genes are TRBV6-6 and TRBJ1-2; D might be TRBD1 (5 bases). CDR1 is MNHNY and CDR2 is SVGAGI in the germline V gene (reference sequence). The CDR3 has 13 amino acids. The CDR3 DNA sequence: TGTGCCAGCAGATTAACGGGGGATTATGACTACACCTTC. It codes for CASRLTGDYDYTF.